The 15 T cell receptor beta chains listed next were all sequenced from one sample in a study of blood T cell repertoires in COVID-19. The repertoire was sequenced with immunoSEQ multiplex PCR; TCRdb's copy has only in-frame clones and lacks some. The repertoire includes approximately 210,000 clones, around 89% of them detected once, and approximately 1.6% sits in the top ten. Sequencing was performed on peripheral blood. The receptors here all came from a man aged 65 to 79 with acute or convalescent COVID-19.

This clone was picked up one time. This sequence joins TRBV7-9 and TRBJ1-1, with a possible D match to TRBD1 (6 bases). The CDR3 covers 14 residues. With 2 bases removed from V and 1 base from J, the gap between germline ends came to 8 bases. Germline CDR1 SEHNR, CDR2 FQNEAQ (reference sequence). This CDR3 is CASSLQGKNTEAFF. The CDR3 nucleotides read TGTGCCAGCAGCTTACAGGGGAAGAACACTGAAGCTTTCTTT.

The chain uses TRBV5-1 and TRBJ2-5; 8 positions match TRBD1. Losses at the gene ends were 5 bases for V and 3 bases for J; bases not matched to a gene: 6. Germline CDR1 and CDR2: SGHRS and YFSETQ. This CDR3 spans 14 amino acids. CDR3 in DNA: TGCGCCAGCAGACGGACAGGGTTTAAAGAGACCCAGTACTTC. The encoded protein is CASRRTGFKETQYF.

The V call is TRBV7-6, the J call TRBJ1-1, with TRBD1 matching 10 bases. V shed 4 bases and J 6 bases; nucleotides not matched to a gene: 20. This CDR3 is built from 19 residues. From germline, CDR1 is SGHVS and CDR2 FNYEAQ. CDR3: CASSSLSRTGGGGQAEAFF. Written as DNA, the CDR3 is TGTGCCAGCAGCTCACTCAGTCGGACAGGGGGTGGAGGTCAAGCTGAAGCTTTCTTT.

CDR3 coding DNA: TGTGCCAGCAGCTTGGGGACAGGGGCTAGCAATCAGCCCCAGCATTTT. Translating gives CASSLGTGASNQPQHF. The genes are TRBV7-9 and TRBJ1-5, with 10 bases that match TRBD1. The germline CDR1 and CDR2 sequences are SEHNR and FQNEAQ (reference sequence). This CDR3 is 16 amino acids long. V shed 3 bases, J shed 0 bases, and the junction held 2 bases outside the gene matches.

The CDR3, as DNA: TGTGCCAGCAGCCCCCGGGACTACTACACCGGGGAGCTGTTTTTT. The encoded protein is CASSPRDYYTGELFF. This chain joins TRBV7-9 and TRBJ2-2, with 7 bases fitting TRBD2. CDR1 is SEHNR, CDR2 FQNEAQ, per germline (reference sequence). The V and J ends lost 5 bases and 3 bases, in that order; junction bases with no gene match: 6. The CDR3 length is 15 residues.

The chain carries TRBV3-1 (or the pseudogene TRBV3-2) and TRBJ1-1, with D perhaps TRBD1 (6 bases). With 2 bases removed from V and 1 base from J, the gap between germline ends came to 14 bases. The CDR3 consists of 16 residues. CDR1 is LGHDT, CDR2 YNNKEL, per germline (reference sequence). The CDR3 spells CASSQYGTLKNTEAFF. CDR3 coding DNA: TGTGCCAGCAGCCAATACGGGACATTAAAGAACACTGAAGCTTTCTTT.

This clone was seen once. This chain connects TRBV27 to TRBJ1-5; the D is unclear. Trimming took 6 bases from V and 6 from J, leaving 12 bases between them. The germline CDR1 and CDR2 sequences are MNHEY and SMNVEV (reference sequence). The CDR3 length is 13 residues. The CDR3: CASRRVRSQPQHF. As DNA, the CDR3 is TGTGCCAGCAGGCGGGTAAGAAGTCAGCCCCAGCATTTT.

The J gene is TRBJ2-3, the V gene TRBV5-1; 7 nucleotides line up with TRBD1. Germline V gene data show CDR1 as SGHRS and CDR2 as YFSETQ. After removal of 0 bases from V and 3 bases from J, the junction contained 10 bases not matched to a gene. The CDR3 covers 17 residues. The CDR3 DNA follows: TGCGCCAGCAGCTTGGCCACCGGGACAGTGAATACAGATACGCAGTATTTT. It specifies CASSLATGTVNTDTQYF.

V and J are TRBV27 and TRBJ1-6; 7 bases align to TRBD1. The CDR3 contains 18 residues. V trimming: 4 bases; J trimming: 0 bases; junction bases outside the gene matches: 9. From germline, CDR1 is MNHEY and CDR2 SMNVEV (reference sequence). This CDR3 reads CASSSGTVSSSYNSPLHF. CDR3 nucleotides: TGTGCCAGCAGTTCTGGGACAGTGTCGAGCTCCTATAATTCACCCCTCCACTTT.

The chain carries TRBV7-2 and TRBJ2-7; 7 positions match TRBD2. The CDR3 length is 15 residues. Germline assignment: CDR1 SGHTA and CDR2 FQGNSA. The V and J ends lost 1 base and 5 bases, in that order; junction bases with no gene match: 8. The CDR3 DNA is TGTGCCAGCAGCTTAGTAGGCGGGGGTGGAAACGAGCAGTACTTC. The encoded protein is CASSLVGGGGNEQYF.

This chain uses TRBV6-5 with TRBJ1-5; D gene unclear. This CDR3 region has 13 residues. V was cut by 2 bases and J by 7 bases, with 9 bases left in between. Germline values: CDR1 MNHEY, CDR2 SVGAGI. DNA of the CDR3: TGTGCCAGCAGTTACAGCCCGAAACAGCCCCAGCATTTT. Protein product: CASSYSPKQPQHF.

The chain links TRBV3-1 (or the pseudogene TRBV3-2) to TRBJ1-2, with TRBD1 matching over 10 bases. Germline V gives CDR1 LGHDT, CDR2 YNNKEL (reference sequence). This CDR3 is built from 15 residues. The ends lost 4 bases at V and 7 bases at J; junction bases unmatched: 9. As DNA, the CDR3 is TGTGCCAGCAGCCTAAACCCGGGACAGGGGTTTGGCTACACCTTC. This sequence encodes CASSLNPGQGFGYTF.

The rearrangement joins TRBV4-3 to TRBJ2-2; the match to TRBD1 covers 8 bases. The ends lost 1 base at V and 1 base at J; junction bases unmatched: 11. The CDR3 is 19 amino acids. The germline V gene has CDR1 LGHNA and CDR2 YSLEER. CDR3 residues: CASSQGGGQGARNTGELFF. DNA for the CDR3: TGCGCCAGCAGCCAAGGAGGGGGGCAGGGGGCGCGGAACACCGGGGAGCTGTTTTTT.

V gene TRBV18 combines with J gene TRBJ2-1; 10 nucleotides line up with TRBD2. The germline gives CDR1 KGHSH, CDR2 LQKENI. V shed 0 bases, J shed 7 bases, and the junction held 6 bases outside the gene matches. The CDR3 is 16 residues long. The CDR3: CASSPPGLAGVNEQFF. In DNA, the CDR3 is TGTGCCAGCTCACCACCGGGGCTAGCGGGAGTTAATGAGCAGTTCTTC.

V is TRBV5-1 and J is TRBJ2-5; 7 bases are shared with TRBD1. The V segment lost 4 bases and the J segment 5 bases; nucleotides outside the gene matches: 5. Germline values: CDR1 SGHRS, CDR2 YFSETQ. This CDR3 comprises 13 residues. The CDR3 protein is CASSPDRIETQYF. CDR3 nucleotide sequence: TGCGCCAGCAGCCCGGACAGGATTGAGACCCAGTACTTC.